This TCR beta chain was captured in a study of T cells expressing NK-cell markers. On the study more broadly: One of eight sequenced donors was HCMV-seronegative; the other seven were seropositive.

There are 12 residues in the CDR3. Germline CDR1 LGHDT, CDR2 YNNKEL (reference sequence). Synthesis of TCR beta cDNA relied on 5'RACE template switching carrying UMIs. TCRdb re-called the 5' RACE reads, yielding one record per CDR3 amino acid sequence without DNA. The repertoire table contains some 390,000 distinct CDR3 sequences. The rearrangement links TRBV3-1 to TRBJ2-1; the D call of TRBD1 rests on TCRdb alone, since no DNA is present to check it. The source is a woman in her forties or fifties in good health. The source material was blood T cells: a sorted CD56 or NKG2C T cell subset, CD4+ or CD8+ T cells, or bulk PBMC T cells (not recorded which). The chain's CDR3 is CASRGAYNEQFF.